The 17 T cell receptor beta chains below were found in one sample sequenced in a study of control samples from healthy donors and cancer patients (dated by TCRdb to 2018 to 2021). Library preparation employed the immunoSEQ multiplex PCR assay. TCRdb provides this immuneACCESS table in a form limited to in-frame rearrangements. Some clones are lacking; in checked studies, under half of them reflect an unresolved V gene, and why the rest are absent is not known. The sample has 15,000 to 20,000 clones on record, roughly 91% of them singletons. The leading ten clones occupy about 9% of the sample. The sequencing input was PBMCs. The receptors come from a woman aged 55-70 years with head and neck cancer.

This chain uses TRBV28 with TRBJ2-1; unclear D gene. The germline CDR1 and CDR2 sequences are MDHEN and SYDVKM. V was shortened by 5 bases and J by 0 bases, with 11 bases between the two germline ends. CDR3 size: 15 residues. For the CDR3, the DNA is TGTGCCAGCAGTATGCGCTCCCGCTCCTACAATGAGCAGTTCTTC. Translation: CASSMRSRSYNEQFF.

This chain connects TRBV5-4 to TRBJ2-7; 10 nucleotides match TRBD2. CDR1 is SGHNT and CDR2 is YYREEE in the germline V gene (reference sequence). This CDR3 is built from 18 residues. V was pared by 4 bases and J by 3 bases, with 16 bases of the junction left unmatched. This CDR3 is CASSRRDQWLAGDYEQYF. CDR3 DNA sequence: TGTGCCAGCAGCCGAAGGGATCAATGGCTAGCGGGAGACTACGAGCAGTACTTC. The full variable domain, completed using reference TRBV5-4 and TRBJ2-7, is ETGVTQSPTHLIKTRGQQVTLRCSSQSGHNTVSWYQQALGQGPQFIFQYYREEENGRGNFPPRFSGLQFPNYSSELNVNALELDDSALYLCASSRRDQWLAGDYEQYFGPGTRLTVT.

The rearrangement joins TRBV2 to TRBJ2-7; tentative D call: TRBD2 (6 bases). The V gene lost 6 bases and the J gene lost 6 bases, with 9 bases spanning the gap. Germline CDR1 SNHLY, CDR2 FYNNEI. This CDR3 is built from 11 residues. CDR3 amino acids: CASRRDGEQYF. DNA of the CDR3: TGTGCCAGCAGGCGGGACGGCGAGCAGTACTTC.

The rearrangement joins TRBV11-1 to TRBJ1-2; D is unresolved. The ends were cut back, 5 bases at V and 1 base at J, with 8 bases in the middle. From germline, CDR1 is SGHAT and CDR2 FQDESV (reference sequence). This CDR3 spans 13 amino acids. CDR3: CASSPDHNYGYTF. CDR3 nucleotides: TGTGCCAGCAGCCCCGATCATAACTATGGCTACACCTTC. The full variable domain, its missing parts supplied by reference TRBV11-1 and TRBJ1-2, is EAEVAQSPRYKITEKSQAVAFWCDPISGHATLYWYRQILGQGPELLVQFQDESVVDDSQLPKDRFSAERLKGVDSTLKIQPAELGDSAMYLCASSPDHNYGYTFGSGTRLTVV.

The V gene is TRBV27, the J gene TRBJ2-5, with TRBD1 identical over 9 bases. The J segment lost 5 bases and the V segment lost 3 bases, leaving 7 bases of the junction unmatched. The germline V gene has CDR1 MNHEY and CDR2 SMNVEV (reference sequence). The CDR3 is made up of 15 amino acids. DNA of the CDR3: TGTGCCAGCAGTTTTGGGACAGGGAGTGCGGAGACCCAGTACTTC. Its translation is CASSFGTGSAETQYF.

The CDR3 sequence: CASSFVTEQFF. As DNA, the CDR3 is TGTGCCAGCAGCTTCGTTACAGAGCAGTTCTTC. The chain joins TRBV7-9 to TRBJ2-1; D gene uncertain. CDR3 size: 11 residues. In germline, CDR1 is SEHNR, CDR2 FQNEAQ (reference sequence). V was shortened by 3 bases and J by 10 bases, with 7 bases between the two germline ends.

The rearrangement joins TRBV2 to TRBJ2-5; TRBD2 might be the D (6 bases). V was pared by 6 bases and J by 4 bases, with 18 bases between. This CDR3 spans 15 amino acids. CDR1 and CDR2 (germline): SNHLY, FYNNEI. CDR3 sequence: CASSPHGGAGETQYF. For the CDR3, the DNA is TGTGCCAGCAGCCCACACGGCGGAGCGGGAGAGACCCAGTACTTC.

V gene TRBV4-1 combines with J gene TRBJ1-2; 7 bases match TRBD1. J gave up 0 bases and V 3 bases, and 7 bases lay outside the gene matches. Per the germline V gene, CDR1 is MGHRA and CDR2 is YSYEKL. This CDR3 contains 16 residues. CDR3 nucleotide sequence: TGCGCCAGCAGCCACACACTGGGGACAGCTAACTATGGCTACACCTTC. Its translation is CASSHTLGTANYGYTF.

J is TRBJ1-4 and V is TRBV5-1, with a tentative D call TRBD1 (6 bases). V lost 1 base and J lost 7, with 8 bases in between. CDR3 length equals 13 residues. Germline assignment: CDR1 SGHRS and CDR2 YFSETQ. The CDR3 DNA follows: TGCGCCAGCAGCTTGAACAGGGCTGAAAAACTGTTTTTT. It yields the protein CASSLNRAEKLFF. The full variable domain, completed using reference TRBV5-1 and TRBJ1-4, is KAGVTQTPRYLIKTRGQQVTLSCSPISGHRSVSWYQQTPGQGLQFLFEYFSETQRNKGNFPGRFSGRQFSNSRSEMNVSTLELGDSALYLCASSLNRAEKLFFGSGTQLSVL.

J is TRBJ2-7 and V is TRBV4-1; D is uncertain. Germline V lookup: CDR1 MGHRA, CDR2 YSYEKL. The CDR3 covers 14 residues. The germline V and J ends were trimmed by 2 bases and 2 bases, with 10 bases remaining between them. CDR3 nucleotide sequence: TGCGCCAGCAGCCAACCTACTGGGGCCTACGAGCAGTACTTC. It translates to CASSQPTGAYEQYF.

V is TRBV12-1 and J is TRBJ2-1; the D call TRBD2 from the table was never checked on the DNA. TRBV12-1 is a documented pseudogene. The CDR3 is 14 amino acids. This CDR3 is CASSFGGGHVEQFF. Here the CDR3 DNA reads TGTGCCAGCAGCTTTGGGGGGGGGCACGTTGAGCAGTTCTTC.

In its sample, this clone was seen a few times. This rearrangement joins TRBV19 to TRBJ2-5; the match to TRBD1 covers 7 bases. The CDR3 is 15 residues long. J was trimmed by 5 bases and V by 1 base; bases with no gene match: 7. Germline assignment: CDR1 LNHDA and CDR2 SQIVND (reference sequence). DNA of the CDR3: TGTGCCAGTAGTATAGCCCACGACAGGGTTGAGACCCAGTACTTC. Amino acid sequence: CASSIAHDRVETQYF. Using reference TRBV19 and TRBJ2-5 for the parts outside the CDR3, the full variable domain is DGGITQSPKYLFRKEGQNVTLSCEQNLNHDAMYWYRQDPGQGLRLIYYSQIVNDFQKGDIAEGYSVSREKKESFPLTVTSAQKNPTAFYLCASSIAHDRVETQYFGPGTRLLVL.

The chain is built from TRBV19 and TRBJ1-2; the D gene is possibly TRBD1 (5 bases). The CDR3 spans 13 residues. Germline values: CDR1 LNHDA, CDR2 SQIVND (reference sequence). The CDR3 here is CATNRGVGYGYTF. In nucleotides, the CDR3 is TGTGCAACTAATCGGGGGGTGGGCTATGGCTACACCTTC. Variable domain in full (rest from reference TRBV19 and TRBJ1-2): DGGITQSPKYLFRKEGQNVTLSCEQNLNHDAMYWYRQDPGQGLRLIYYSQIVNDFQKGDIAEGYSVSREKKESFPLTVTSAQKNPTAFYLCATNRGVGYGYTFGSGTRLTVV.

V and J are TRBV18 and TRBJ1-1; TRBD1 might be the D (5 bases). Trimming took 0 bases from V and 11 from J, leaving 16 bases between them. The CDR3 is made up of 14 amino acids. In germline, CDR1 is KGHSH, CDR2 LQKENI. The chain's CDR3 is CASSPPAGPSMAFF. As DNA, the CDR3 is TGTGCCAGCTCACCACCGGCGGGGCCCTCAATGGCTTTCTTT.

V usage is TRBV6-4 and J usage is TRBJ1-2, with D perhaps TRBD1 (6 bases). The CDR3 covers 15 residues. The germline V gene encodes CDR1 MRHNA and CDR2 SNTAGT. The V and J ends lost 0 bases and 8 bases respectively, with 16 bases between them. DNA for the CDR3: TGTGCCAGCAGTGACTCCACTCAGGGGTTGGGGGGCTACACCTTC. Translation gives CASSDSTQGLGGYTF.

The rearrangement uses TRBV2 and TRBJ1-3, with TRBD1 identical over 7 bases. The CDR3 runs to 16 residues. V lost 7 bases, J lost 2 bases, and 11 bases stayed unmatched. The germline V gene has CDR1 SNHLY and CDR2 FYNNEI. CDR3 sequence (DNA): TGTGCCAGCACCGACAGGGTGGGAGTAGCTGGAAACACCATATATTTT. Encoded protein: CASTDRVGVAGNTIYF.

This chain uses TRBV19 with TRBJ1-3; D call uncertain. CDR3 length equals 16 residues. V was trimmed by 7 bases and J by 0 bases, leaving 16 bases between them. Per germline, CDR1 LNHDA and CDR2 SQIVND (reference sequence). CDR3 sequence (DNA): TGTGCCAGTATTTCACGGGCCTACACCTCTGGAAACACCATATATTTT. It yields the protein CASISRAYTSGNTIYF.